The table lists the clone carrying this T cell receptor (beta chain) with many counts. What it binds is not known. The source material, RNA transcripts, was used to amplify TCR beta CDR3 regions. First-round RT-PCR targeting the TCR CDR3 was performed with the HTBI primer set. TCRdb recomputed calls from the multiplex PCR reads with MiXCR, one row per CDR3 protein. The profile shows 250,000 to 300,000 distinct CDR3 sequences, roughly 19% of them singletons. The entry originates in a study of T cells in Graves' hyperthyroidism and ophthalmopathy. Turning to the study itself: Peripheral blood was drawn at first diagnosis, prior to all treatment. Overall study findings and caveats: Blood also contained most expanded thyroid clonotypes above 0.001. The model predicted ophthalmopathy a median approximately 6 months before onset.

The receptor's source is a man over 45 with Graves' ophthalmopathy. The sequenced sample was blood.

This chain's CDR3 is CASSLIGTGGTEAFF. The CDR3 bases are TGTGCCAGCAGTTTAATTGGGACAGGGGGGACTGAAGCTTTCTTT. This chain links TRBV27 with TRBJ1-1, with 11 bases lining up with TRBD1. CDR1 is MNHEY and CDR2 is SMNVEV in the germline V gene (reference sequence). Germline trimming cut 2 bases from V and 5 bases from J; bases unmatched to any gene: 4. The CDR3 is 15 amino acids.